The following is a T cell receptor (beta chain) sequence with its context. The sample belongs to a study of response to subunit inactivated influenza vaccine. TCRdb re-derived calls from the RT-PCR reads in MiXCR, one entry per CDR3 protein. The table records approximately 170,000 distinct CDR3 sequences, around 14% of them present only once. The germline V gene encodes CDR1 MNHEY and CDR2 SMNVEV (reference sequence). V shed 3 bases and J shed 3 bases, with 12 bases lying between them. This CDR3 region has 16 residues. Sequencing used CD8+ T cells sorted from PBMCs, obtained roughly 5 days after vaccination. V usage is TRBV27 and J usage is TRBJ2-6; D remains ambiguous. The sequence was collected from a man aged 50-60 years who received an inactivated influenza vaccine. The CDR3 here is CASSFASVFGANVLTF. The CDR3 DNA reads TGTGCCAGCAGTTTCGCCAGCGTTTTTGGGGCCAACGTCCTGACTTTC.